The present T cell receptor (beta chain) was sequenced within a study of blood T cell repertoires in COVID-19. Measured with immunoSEQ multiplex PCR; TCRdb has only the in-frame clones, and not every one. The sample records about 160,000 clones, about 86% being singletons. Germline values: CDR1 SEHNR, CDR2 FQNEAQ (reference sequence). With 5 bases removed from V and 0 bases from J, the gap between germline ends came to 5 bases. This CDR3 is built from 14 residues. The specimen was peripheral blood. This chain uses TRBV7-9 with TRBJ2-6, with no clear D. The TCR comes from a woman older than 75 with acute or convalescent COVID-19. The CDR3 sequence: CASSRSSGANVLTF. The CDR3 DNA is TGTGCCAGCAGCCGTAGCTCTGGGGCCAACGTCCTGACTTTC.